This record covers a single TCR beta chain. Antigen: not known. These data originate in a study of early T cells in non-severe SARS-CoV-2 infection. The overall study: The authors sequenced bulk RNA from unsorted whole blood, leaving chains unpaired.

The germline V gene encodes CDR1 DFQATT and CDR2 SNEGSKA (reference sequence). Trimming cost V 5 bases and J 8 bases, with 18 bases left between them. This CDR3 is 13 amino acids long. Study outcomes and limitations: Missing private and CD4 specificities, VDJdb matching favored anti-spike CD8 responses.

A single record per CDR3 protein comes from TCRdb applying MiXCR to the 5' RACE reads. The table lists 100,000 or so distinct CDR3 sequences, 16% of them singletons. This receptor was obtained from an adult who was a healthcare worker with PCR-confirmed SARS-CoV-2 infection or an uninfected control (not recorded which). V and J are TRBV20-1 and TRBJ1-2, with a possible D match to TRBD1 (5 bases). The source was whole blood, collected at baseline. The CDR3 DNA reads TGCAGTGCTCGAGGGACGGGAATGGAAGGCTACACCTTC. This translates into CSARGTGMEGYTF.